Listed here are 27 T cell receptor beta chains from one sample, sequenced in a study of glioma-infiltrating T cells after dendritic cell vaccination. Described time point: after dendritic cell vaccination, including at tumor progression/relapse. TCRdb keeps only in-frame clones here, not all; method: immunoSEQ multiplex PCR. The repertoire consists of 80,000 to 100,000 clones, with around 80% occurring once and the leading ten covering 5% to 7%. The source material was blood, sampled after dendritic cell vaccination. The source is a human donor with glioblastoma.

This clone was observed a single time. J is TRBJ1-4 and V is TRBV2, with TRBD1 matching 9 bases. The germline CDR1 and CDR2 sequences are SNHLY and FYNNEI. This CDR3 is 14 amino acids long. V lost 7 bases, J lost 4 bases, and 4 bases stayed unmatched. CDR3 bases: TGTGCCAGCACCCTGGACAGGGGTAATGAAAAACTGTTTTTT. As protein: CASTLDRGNEKLFF.

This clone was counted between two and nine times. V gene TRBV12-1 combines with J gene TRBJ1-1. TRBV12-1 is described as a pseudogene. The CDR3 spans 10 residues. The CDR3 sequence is CASSPLEAFF. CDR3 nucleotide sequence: TGTGCCAGCAGCCCCCTAGAAGCTTTCTTT.

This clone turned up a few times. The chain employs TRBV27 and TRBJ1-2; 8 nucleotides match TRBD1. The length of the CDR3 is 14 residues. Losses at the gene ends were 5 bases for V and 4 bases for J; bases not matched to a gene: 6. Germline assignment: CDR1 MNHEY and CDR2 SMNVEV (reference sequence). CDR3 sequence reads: CASSIRQGIYGYTF. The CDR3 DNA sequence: TGTGCCAGCAGTATCAGACAGGGGATCTATGGCTACACCTTC.

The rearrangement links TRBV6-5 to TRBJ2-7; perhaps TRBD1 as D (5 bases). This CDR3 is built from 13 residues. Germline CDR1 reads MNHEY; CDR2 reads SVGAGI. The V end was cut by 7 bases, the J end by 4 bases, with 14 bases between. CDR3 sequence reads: CASIYSGKYEQYF. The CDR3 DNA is TGTGCCAGCATTTATTCAGGGAAGTACGAGCAGTACTTC.

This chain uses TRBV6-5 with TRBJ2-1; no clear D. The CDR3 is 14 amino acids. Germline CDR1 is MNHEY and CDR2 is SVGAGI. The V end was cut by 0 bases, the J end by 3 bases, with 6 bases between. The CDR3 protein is CASSYSGSYNEQFF. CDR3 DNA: TGTGCCAGCAGTTACTCGGGCAGCTACAATGAGCAGTTCTTC.

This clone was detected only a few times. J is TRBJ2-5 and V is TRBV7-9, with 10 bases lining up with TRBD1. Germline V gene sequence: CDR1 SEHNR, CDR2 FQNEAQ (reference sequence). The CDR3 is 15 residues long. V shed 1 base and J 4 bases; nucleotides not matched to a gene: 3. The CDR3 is CASSLGTGGGETQYF. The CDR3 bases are TGTGCCAGCAGCTTAGGGACAGGGGGAGGAGAGACCCAGTACTTC.

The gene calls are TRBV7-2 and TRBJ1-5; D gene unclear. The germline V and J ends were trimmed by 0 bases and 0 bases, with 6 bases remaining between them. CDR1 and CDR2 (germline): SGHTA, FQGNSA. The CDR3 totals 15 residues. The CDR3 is CASSLAQISNQPQHF. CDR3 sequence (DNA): TGTGCCAGCAGCTTAGCCCAGATTAGCAATCAGCCCCAGCATTTT.

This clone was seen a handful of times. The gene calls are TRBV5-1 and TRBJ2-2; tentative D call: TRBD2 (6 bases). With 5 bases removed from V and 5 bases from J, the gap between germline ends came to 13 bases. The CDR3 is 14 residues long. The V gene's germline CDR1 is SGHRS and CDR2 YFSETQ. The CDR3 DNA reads TGCGCCAGCAGAACCGGGACTGCGACCGGGGAGCTGTTTTTT. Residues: CASRTGTATGELFF.

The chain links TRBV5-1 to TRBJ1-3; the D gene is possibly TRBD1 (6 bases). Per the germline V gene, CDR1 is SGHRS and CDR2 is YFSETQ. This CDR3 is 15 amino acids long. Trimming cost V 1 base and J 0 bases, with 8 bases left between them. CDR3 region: CASSLLGGSGNTIYF. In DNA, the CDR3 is TGCGCCAGCAGCTTGTTAGGGGGCTCTGGAAACACCATATATTTT.

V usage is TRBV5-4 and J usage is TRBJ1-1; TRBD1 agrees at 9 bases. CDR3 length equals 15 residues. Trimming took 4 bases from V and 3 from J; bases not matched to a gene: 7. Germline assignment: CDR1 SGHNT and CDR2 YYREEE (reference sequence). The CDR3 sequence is CASSTGQGRHTEAFF. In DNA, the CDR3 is TGTGCCAGCAGCACCGGACAGGGGAGGCACACTGAAGCTTTCTTT.

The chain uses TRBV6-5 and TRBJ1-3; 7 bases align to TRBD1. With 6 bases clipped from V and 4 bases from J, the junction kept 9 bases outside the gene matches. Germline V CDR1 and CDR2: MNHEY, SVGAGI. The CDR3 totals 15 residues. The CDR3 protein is CASRRDRDRGNTIYF. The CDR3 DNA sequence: TGTGCCAGCAGGCGTGACCGGGACAGAGGAAACACCATATATTTT.

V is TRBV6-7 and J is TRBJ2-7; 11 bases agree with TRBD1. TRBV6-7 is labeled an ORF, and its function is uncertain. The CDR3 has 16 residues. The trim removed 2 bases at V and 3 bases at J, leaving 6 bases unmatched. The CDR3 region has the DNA TGTGCCAGCAGTTACCGGGACAGGGGGGATTTCTACGAGCAGTACTTC. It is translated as CASSYRDRGDFYEQYF.

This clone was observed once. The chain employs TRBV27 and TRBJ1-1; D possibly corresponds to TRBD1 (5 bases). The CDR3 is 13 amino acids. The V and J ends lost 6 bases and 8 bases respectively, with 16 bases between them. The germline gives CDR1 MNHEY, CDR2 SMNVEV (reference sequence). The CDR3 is CASSPGTGGEAFF. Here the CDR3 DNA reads TGTGCCAGCAGCCCAGGGACGGGGGGGGAAGCTTTCTTT.

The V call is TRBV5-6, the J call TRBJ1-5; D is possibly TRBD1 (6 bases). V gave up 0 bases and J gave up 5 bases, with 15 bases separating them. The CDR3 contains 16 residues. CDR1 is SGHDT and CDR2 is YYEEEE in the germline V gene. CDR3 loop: CASSLAVGAGDQPQHF. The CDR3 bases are TGTGCCAGCAGCTTGGCCGTGGGGGCAGGTGATCAGCCCCAGCATTTT.

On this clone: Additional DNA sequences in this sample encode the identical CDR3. CDR3 amino acids: CASSISQTYNQPQHF. The CDR3 nucleotides are TGTGCCAGTAGTATCTCCCAGACTTATAATCAGCCCCAGCATTTT. The chain recombines TRBV19 with TRBJ1-5; no clear D. The CDR3 runs to 15 residues. V lost 3 bases and J lost 4, with 13 bases in between. In germline, CDR1 is LNHDA, CDR2 SQIVND (reference sequence).

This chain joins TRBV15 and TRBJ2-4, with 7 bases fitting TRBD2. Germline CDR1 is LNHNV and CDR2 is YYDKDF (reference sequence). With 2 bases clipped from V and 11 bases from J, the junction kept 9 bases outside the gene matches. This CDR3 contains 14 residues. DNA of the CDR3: TGTGCCACCAGCAGATTAGTGGGGGGAGGGGTTCAGTACTTC. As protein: CATSRLVGGGVQYF.

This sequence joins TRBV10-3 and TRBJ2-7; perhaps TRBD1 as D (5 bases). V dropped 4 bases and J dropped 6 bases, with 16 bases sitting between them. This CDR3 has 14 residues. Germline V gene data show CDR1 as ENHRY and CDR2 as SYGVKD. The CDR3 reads CAISGQWPPLEQYF. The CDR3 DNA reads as TGTGCCATCAGTGGACAGTGGCCCCCCCTCGAGCAGTACTTC.

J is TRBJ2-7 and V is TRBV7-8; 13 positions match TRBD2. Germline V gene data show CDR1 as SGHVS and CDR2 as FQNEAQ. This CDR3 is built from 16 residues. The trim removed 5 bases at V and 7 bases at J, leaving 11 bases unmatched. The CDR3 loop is CASSPSLAGGPREQYF. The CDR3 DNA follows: TGTGCCAGCAGCCCCTCACTAGCGGGAGGGCCCCGAGAGCAGTACTTC. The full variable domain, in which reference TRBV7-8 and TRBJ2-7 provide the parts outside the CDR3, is GAGVSQSPRYKVAKRGQDVALRCDPISGHVSLFWYQQALGQGPEFLTYFQNEAQLDKSGLPSDRFFAERPEGSVSTLKIQRTQQEDSAVYLCASSPSLAGGPREQYFGPGTRLTVT.

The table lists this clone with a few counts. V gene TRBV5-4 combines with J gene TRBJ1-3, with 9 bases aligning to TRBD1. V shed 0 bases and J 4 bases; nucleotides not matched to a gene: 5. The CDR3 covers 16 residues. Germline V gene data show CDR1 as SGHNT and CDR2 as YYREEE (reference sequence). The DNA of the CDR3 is TGTGCCAGCAGCTTGGGGGGACAGGGCCCGGGAAACACCATATATTTT. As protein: CASSLGGQGPGNTIYF.

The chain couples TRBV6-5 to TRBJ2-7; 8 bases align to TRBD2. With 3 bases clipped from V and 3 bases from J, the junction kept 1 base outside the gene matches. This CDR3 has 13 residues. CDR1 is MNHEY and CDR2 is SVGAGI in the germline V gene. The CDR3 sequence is CASSYLAGYEQYF. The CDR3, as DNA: TGTGCCAGCAGTTATCTAGCGGGCTACGAGCAGTACTTC.

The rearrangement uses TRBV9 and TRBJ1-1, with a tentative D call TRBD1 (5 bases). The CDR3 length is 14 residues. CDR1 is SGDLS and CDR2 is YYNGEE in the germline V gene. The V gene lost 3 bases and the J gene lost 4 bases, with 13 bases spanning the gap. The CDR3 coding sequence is TGTGCCAGCAGCGGATCGACAGCCAGCACTGAAGCTTTCTTT. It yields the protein CASSGSTASTEAFF.

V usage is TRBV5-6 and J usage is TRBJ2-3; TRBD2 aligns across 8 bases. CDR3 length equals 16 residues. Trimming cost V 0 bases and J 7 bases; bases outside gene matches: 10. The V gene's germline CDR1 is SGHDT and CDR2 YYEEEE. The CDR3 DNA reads TGTGCCAGCAGCTTGGCGCCCCCCAATAGCGGGAATACGCAGTATTTT. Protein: CASSLAPPNSGNTQYF.

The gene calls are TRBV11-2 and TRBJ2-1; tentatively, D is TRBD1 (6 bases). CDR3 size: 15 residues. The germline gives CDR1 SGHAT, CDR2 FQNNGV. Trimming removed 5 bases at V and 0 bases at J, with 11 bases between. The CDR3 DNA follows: TGTGCCAGCAGCAAGGTAGGGGGCTCCTACAATGAGCAGTTCTTC. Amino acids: CASSKVGGSYNEQFF.

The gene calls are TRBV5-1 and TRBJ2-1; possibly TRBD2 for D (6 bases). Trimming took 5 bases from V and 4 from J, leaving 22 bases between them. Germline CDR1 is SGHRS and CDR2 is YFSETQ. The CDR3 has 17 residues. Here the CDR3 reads CASRRDSDARPYNEQFF. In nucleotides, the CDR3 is TGCGCCAGCAGGAGGGACTCCGACGCACGTCCTTACAATGAGCAGTTCTTC.

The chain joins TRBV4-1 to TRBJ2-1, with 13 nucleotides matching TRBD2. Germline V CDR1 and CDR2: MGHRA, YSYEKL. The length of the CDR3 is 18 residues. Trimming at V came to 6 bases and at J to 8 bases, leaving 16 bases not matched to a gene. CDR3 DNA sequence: TGCGCCAGCAGGCAAACTCTACCCGGGACTAGCGGGGACCATGAGCAGTTCTTC. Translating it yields CASRQTLPGTSGDHEQFF.

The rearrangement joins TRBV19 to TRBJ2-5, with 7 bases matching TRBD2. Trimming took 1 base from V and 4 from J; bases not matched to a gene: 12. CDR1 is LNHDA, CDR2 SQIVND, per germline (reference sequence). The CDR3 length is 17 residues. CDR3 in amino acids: CASSIAGFGLGRETQYF. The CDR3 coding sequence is TGTGCCAGTAGTATAGCAGGGTTCGGACTAGGTCGAGAGACCCAGTACTTC.

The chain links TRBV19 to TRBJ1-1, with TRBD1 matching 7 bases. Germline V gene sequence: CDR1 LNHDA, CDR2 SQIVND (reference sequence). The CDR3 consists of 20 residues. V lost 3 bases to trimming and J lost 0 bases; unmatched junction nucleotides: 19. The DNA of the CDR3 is TGTGCCAGTAGTATTCCCCGGGACAGCAGCATCCGTCATATGAACACTGAAGCTTTCTTT. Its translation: CASSIPRDSSIRHMNTEAFF.